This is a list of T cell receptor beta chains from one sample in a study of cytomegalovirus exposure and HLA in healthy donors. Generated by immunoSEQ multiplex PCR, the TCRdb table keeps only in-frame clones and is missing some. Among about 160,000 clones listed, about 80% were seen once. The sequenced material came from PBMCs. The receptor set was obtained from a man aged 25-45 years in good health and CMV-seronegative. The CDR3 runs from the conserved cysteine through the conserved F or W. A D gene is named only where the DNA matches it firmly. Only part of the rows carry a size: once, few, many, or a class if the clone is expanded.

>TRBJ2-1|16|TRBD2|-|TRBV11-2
TGTGCCAGCAGTTCTCCTCGACTAGCGGGGCGGTATGAGCAGTTCTTC
CASSSPRLAGRYEQFF
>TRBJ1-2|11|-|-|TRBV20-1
TGCAGTGCTAGCATAGGACTTGGCTACACCTTC
CSASIGLGYTF
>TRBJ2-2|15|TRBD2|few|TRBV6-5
TGTGCCAGCAGGACCGGGACTACCCACACCGGGGAGCTGTTTTTT
CASRTGTTHTGELFF
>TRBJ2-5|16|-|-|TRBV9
TGTGCCAGCAGCGGCCCTGGGTCATCCGGGATAGAGACCCAGTACTTC
CASSGPGSSGIETQYF
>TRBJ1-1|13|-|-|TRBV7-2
TGTGCCAGCAGCTTAGGGGCCCACATTGAAGCTTTCTTT
CASSLGAHIEAFF
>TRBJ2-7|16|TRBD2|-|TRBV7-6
TGTGCCAGCAGCTTGAAGCGGGACCCCTCGACGGGGGAGCAGTACTTC
CASSLKRDPSTGEQYF
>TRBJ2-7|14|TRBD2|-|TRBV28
TGTGCCAGCAGTAACGGACTAGCATCCTACGAGCAGTACTTC
CASSNGLASYEQYF
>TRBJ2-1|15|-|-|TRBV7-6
TGTGCCAGCAGCTTAGCATTGCGGGCGTACAATGAGCAGTTCTTC
CASSLALRAYNEQFF
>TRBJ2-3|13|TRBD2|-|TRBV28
TGTGCCAGCAGTTTGGGGGGGACAGATACGCAGTATTTT
CASSLGGTDTQYF
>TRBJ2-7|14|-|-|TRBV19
TGTGCCAGTAGTATAGTGGGGAGCTCCTACGAGCAGTACTTC
CASSIVGSSYEQYF
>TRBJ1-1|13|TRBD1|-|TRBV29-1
TGCAGCGTTGAGTGGACAGGGGACACTGAAGCTTTCTTT
CSVEWTGDTEAFF
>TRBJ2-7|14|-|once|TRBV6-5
TGTGCCAGCAGTTCCCCTCTAGTACGCTACGAGCAGTACTTC
CASSSPLVRYEQYF
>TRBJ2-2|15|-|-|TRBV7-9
TGTGCCAGCAGCCAACAGGGAAAAAGGACCGGGGAGCTGTTTTTT
CASSQQGKRTGELFF
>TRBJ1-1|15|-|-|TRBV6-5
TGTGCCAGCACCACCTCCCAGGGGCTAAACACTGAAGCTTTCTTT
CASTTSQGLNTEAFF
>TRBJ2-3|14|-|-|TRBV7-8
TGTGCCAGCAGCTTTGCCGTCCGGGGAGATACGCAGTATTTT
CASSFAVRGDTQYF